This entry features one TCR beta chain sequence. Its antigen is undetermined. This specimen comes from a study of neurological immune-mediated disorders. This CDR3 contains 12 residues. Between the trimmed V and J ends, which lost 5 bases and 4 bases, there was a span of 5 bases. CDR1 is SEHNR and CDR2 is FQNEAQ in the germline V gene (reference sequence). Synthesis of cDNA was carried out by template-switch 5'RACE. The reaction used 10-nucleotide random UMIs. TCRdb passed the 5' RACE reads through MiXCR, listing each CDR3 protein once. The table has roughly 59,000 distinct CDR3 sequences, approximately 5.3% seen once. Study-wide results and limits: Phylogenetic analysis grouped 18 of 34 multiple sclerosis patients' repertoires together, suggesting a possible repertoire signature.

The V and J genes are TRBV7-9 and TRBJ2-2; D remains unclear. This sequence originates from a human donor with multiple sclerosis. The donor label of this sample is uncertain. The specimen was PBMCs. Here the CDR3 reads CASSRITGELFF. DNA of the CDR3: TGTGCCAGCAGCCGAATCACCGGGGAGCTGTTTTTT.